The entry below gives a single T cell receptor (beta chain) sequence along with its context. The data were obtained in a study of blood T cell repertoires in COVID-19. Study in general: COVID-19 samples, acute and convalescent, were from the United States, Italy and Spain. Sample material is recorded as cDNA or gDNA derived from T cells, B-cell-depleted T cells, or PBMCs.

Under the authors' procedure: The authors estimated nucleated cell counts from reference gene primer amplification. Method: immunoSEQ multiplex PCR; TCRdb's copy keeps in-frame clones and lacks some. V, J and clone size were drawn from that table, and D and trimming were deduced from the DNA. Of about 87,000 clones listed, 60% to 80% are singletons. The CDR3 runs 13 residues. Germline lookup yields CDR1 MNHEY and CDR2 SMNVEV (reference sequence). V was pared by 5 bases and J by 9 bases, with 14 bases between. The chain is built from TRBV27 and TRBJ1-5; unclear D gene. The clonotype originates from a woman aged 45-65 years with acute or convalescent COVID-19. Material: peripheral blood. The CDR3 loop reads CASSITPRAPQHF. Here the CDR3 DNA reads TGTGCCAGCAGTATCACCCCTCGCGCGCCCCAGCATTTT.